The rows below give T cell receptor beta chains drawn from one sample of a study of shared clonotypes between healthy human individuals. The assay was immunoSEQ multiplex PCR, and TCRdb's table has in-frame clones only and misses some. The sample has millions of clones; over 90% are singletons. The sequencing sample was made of naive CD4+ T cells from PBMCs. These receptors all come from a man younger than 30 in good health. Some clones in this sample may be carry-over from other donors' samples. The CDR3 runs from the conserved cysteine through the conserved F or W. A D gene is named only where the DNA matches it firmly. Size is stated for part of the rows, as once, few or many counts, or as a class when the clone is expanded.

clone_size: -; j_call: TRBJ1-5; v_call: TRBV19; d_call: -; cdr3_aa: CASSSPGRSNQPQHF; cdr3_nt: TGTGCCAGTAGTAGCCCGGGACGGAGCAATCAGCCCCAGCATTTT
clone_size: -; j_call: TRBJ2-2; v_call: TRBV18; d_call: -; cdr3_aa: CASSKPQGLDTGELFF; cdr3_nt: TGTGCCAGCTCCAAACCCCAGGGTCTAGACACCGGGGAGCTGTTTTTT
clone_size: -; j_call: TRBJ2-3; v_call: TRBV5-4; d_call: -; cdr3_aa: CASSSTTDTQYF; cdr3_nt: TGTGCCAGCAGCTCGACCACAGATACGCAGTATTTT
clone_size: -; j_call: TRBJ2-2; v_call: TRBV4-3; d_call: TRBD2; cdr3_aa: CASSPLAGVDTGELFF; cdr3_nt: TGCGCCAGCAGCCCCCTGGCGGGAGTTGACACCGGGGAGCTGTTTTTT
clone_size: -; j_call: TRBJ2-1; v_call: TRBV27; d_call: -; cdr3_aa: CASGAWEQFF; cdr3_nt: TGTGCCAGCGGCGCCTGGGAGCAGTTCTTC
clone_size: once; j_call: TRBJ1-5; v_call: TRBV5-4; d_call: -; cdr3_aa: CASSLDHKEGPQHF; cdr3_nt: TGTGCCAGCAGCTTGGACCATAAGGAGGGGCCCCAGCATTTT
clone_size: -; j_call: TRBJ2-6; v_call: TRBV2; d_call: -; cdr3_aa: CASSTGTSGANVLTF; cdr3_nt: TGTGCCAGCAGCACAGGGACCTCTGGGGCCAACGTCCTGACTTTC
clone_size: -; j_call: TRBJ2-5; v_call: TRBV5-4; d_call: -; cdr3_aa: CASSALAETQYF; cdr3_nt: TGTGCCAGCAGCGCACTGGCAGAGACCCAGTACTTC
clone_size: -; j_call: TRBJ1-2; v_call: TRBV15; d_call: -; cdr3_aa: CATSRDRMRYYGYTF; cdr3_nt: TGTGCCACCAGCAGAGATCGAATGAGATACTATGGCTACACCTTC
clone_size: -; j_call: TRBJ2-7; v_call: TRBV7-3; d_call: TRBD2; cdr3_aa: CASSLGTSGTEQYF; cdr3_nt: TGTGCCAGCAGCTTAGGGACTAGCGGGACCGAGCAGTACTTC
clone_size: -; j_call: TRBJ2-7; v_call: TRBV20-1; d_call: TRBD1; cdr3_aa: CSAAERTGRGF; cdr3_nt: TGCAGTGCCGCCGAAAGGACAGGCAGGGGATTC
clone_size: -; j_call: TRBJ1-5; v_call: TRBV27; d_call: -; cdr3_aa: CASSLETGQPQHF; cdr3_nt: TGTGCCAGCAGTTTGGAGACAGGCCAGCCCCAGCATTTT
clone_size: -; j_call: TRBJ2-1; v_call: TRBV4-1; d_call: -; cdr3_aa: CASSPFRDTQDEQFF; cdr3_nt: TGCGCCAGCAGCCCATTCCGGGACACCCAGGATGAGCAGTTCTTC
clone_size: -; j_call: TRBJ2-5; v_call: TRBV7-2; d_call: TRBD2; cdr3_aa: CASSWGLAGPQETQYF; cdr3_nt: TGTGCCAGCAGCTGGGGACTAGCGGGACCGCAAGAGACCCAGTACTTC
clone_size: -; j_call: TRBJ2-1; v_call: TRBV28; d_call: -; cdr3_aa: CASSFRGSLVVF; cdr3_nt: TGTGCCAGCAGTTTTCGGGGGTCTCTGGTCGTCTTC
clone_size: -; j_call: TRBJ1-3; v_call: TRBV19; d_call: -; cdr3_aa: CASSMGVFSGNTIYF; cdr3_nt: TGTGCCAGTAGTATGGGGGTCTTCTCTGGAAACACCATATATTTT
clone_size: -; j_call: TRBJ2-1; v_call: TRBV2; d_call: -; cdr3_aa: CASSEGGYNEQFF; cdr3_nt: TGTGCCAGCAGTGAAGGCGGATACAATGAGCAGTTCTTC
clone_size: -; j_call: TRBJ1-5; v_call: TRBV28; d_call: TRBD1; cdr3_aa: CASSTRDRYSNQPQHF; cdr3_nt: TGTGCCAGCAGTACTCGGGACAGGTATAGCAATCAGCCCCAGCATTTT
clone_size: -; j_call: TRBJ1-4; v_call: TRBV29-1; d_call: -; cdr3_aa: CSVRGFFGNEKLFF; cdr3_nt: TGCAGCGTCCGGGGCTTCTTCGGGAACGAAAAACTGTTTTTT
clone_size: once; j_call: TRBJ2-7; v_call: TRBV25-1; d_call: -; cdr3_aa: CASSELTGSLEQYF; cdr3_nt: TGTGCCAGCAGTGAACTAACCGGGAGTCTCGAGCAGTACTTC
clone_size: -; j_call: TRBJ1-2; v_call: TRBV6-1; d_call: -; cdr3_aa: CASSGLEIGGGRGYTF; cdr3_nt: TGTGCCAGCAGTGGCCTCGAGATCGGGGGCGGGAGAGGCTACACCTTC
clone_size: -; j_call: TRBJ2-2; v_call: TRBV18; d_call: TRBD2; cdr3_aa: CASSPFTGTSGLTGELFF; cdr3_nt: TGTGCCAGCTCACCGTTTACCGGGACTAGCGGCCTCACCGGGGAGCTGTTTTTT
clone_size: -; j_call: TRBJ1-3; v_call: TRBV2; d_call: -; cdr3_aa: CASSLERAVSGNTIYF; cdr3_nt: TGTGCCAGCAGTCTGGAGAGGGCAGTTTCTGGAAACACCATATATTTT
clone_size: -; j_call: TRBJ1-4; v_call: TRBV6-1; d_call: -; cdr3_aa: CASSEGGRGWGKLFF; cdr3_nt: TGTGCCAGCAGTGAAGGGGGGCGAGGATGGGGAAAACTGTTTTTT